This paragraph reports one TCR beta chain. Its antigen is undetermined. Sequence at one end of the junction differs from germline and may be a read error. This sample is part of a study of neurological immune-mediated disorders. Study conclusions and caveats: When the repertoires were sorted by phylogenetic grouping, those of 18 of 34 multiple sclerosis patients ended up in one related-CDR3 cluster, a possible signature. With the multiple sclerosis repertoire cluster, neither clinical nor MRI features showed any association.

The cDNA was produced through 5'RACE with 10-nucleotide random UMIs. One entry per CDR3 protein, called by TCRdb with MiXCR from the 5' RACE reads. The table lists about 62,000 distinct CDR3 sequences, around 4.8% of them singletons, with less than 4% in the top ten. Germline V lookup: CDR1 SGDLS, CDR2 YYNGEE. This CDR3 contains 16 residues. The chain recombines TRBV9 with TRBJ1-6, with 10 bases aligning to TRBD1. Sequenced input: PBMCs. The origin of this receptor is a woman in her forties or fifties with multiple sclerosis. Here the CDR3 DNA reads TGTGCCAGCAGCCCACGGACAGGGGGATTGAATTCACCCCTCAACTTT. Encoded protein: CASSPRTGGLNSPLNF. The full variable domain, with the rest looked up from reference TRBV9 and TRBJ1-6, is DSGVTQTPKHLITATGQRVTLRCSPRSGDLSVYWYQQSLDQGLQFLIQYYNGEERAKGNILERFSAQQFPDLHSELNLSSLELGDSALYFCASSPRTGGLNSPLNFGNGTRLTVT.